These T cell receptor beta chains were read from a single sample in a study of tumour-infiltrating T cells in Burkitt lymphoma. TCRdb keeps only in-frame clones here, not all; method: immunoSEQ multiplex PCR. The sample lists some 3,500 clones, approximately 12% occurring once. Sequencing was carried out using tumor tissue. These receptors were taken from a human donor with Burkitt lymphoma. The CDR3 runs from the conserved cysteine through the conserved F or W. The D gene is left open where the match is weak. For some rows the clone size is stated as once, few or many, or as a class when expanded; others skip it.

clone_size	j_call	d_call	v_call	cdr3_nt	cdr3_aa
NA	TRBJ1-3	NA	TRBV6-5	TGTGCCAGCAGCCGCCCGGGGGACACCATATATTTT	CASSRPGDTIYF
few	TRBJ1-1	NA	TRBV12-5	TGTGCTAGTGGTCTCGCCCGGATGAACACTGAAGCTTTCTTT	CASGLARMNTEAFF
few	TRBJ2-5	NA	TRBV12-5	TGTGCTAGTGGCGCCCGGGAGACCCAGTACTTC	CASGARETQYF
NA	TRBJ1-1	NA	TRBV30	TGTGCCTGGAGTGTAGGCTATGGGATAGCGTTGGGCACTGAAGCTTTCTTT	CAWSVGYGIALGTEAFF
few	TRBJ1-1	NA	TRBV5-1	TGCGCCAGCAGCCCGACAGCGAACACTGAAGCTTTCTTT	CASSPTANTEAFF
few	TRBJ2-3	NA	TRBV4-2	TGTGCCAGCAGCCAAGGTGGTGATACGCAGTATTTT	CASSQGGDTQYF
NA	TRBJ1-1	NA	TRBV7-2	TGTGCCAGCAGCCGGGGGTCCTCTGAAGCTTTCTTT	CASSRGSSEAFF
NA	TRBJ2-1	NA	TRBV4-3	TGCGCCAGCAGCCAAGAAGAGGGCTCCTACAATGAGCAGTTCTTC	CASSQEEGSYNEQFF
NA	TRBJ2-3	NA	TRBV5-1	TGCGCCAGCAGCCCACTAGGGAGAACAGATACGCAGTATTTT	CASSPLGRTDTQYF
NA	TRBJ2-3	TRBD2	TRBV9	TGTGCCAGCAGCGTAGGGGCCGAGGCCCTTCGCGGCGGGGGCGGGGGGGCAGATACGCAGTATTTT	CASSVGAEALRGGGGGADTQYF
NA	TRBJ1-1	TRBD1	TRBV29-1	TGCAGCGTTGGGACAGGGTCATGGAACACTGAAGCTTTCTTT	CSVGTGSWNTEAFF
few	TRBJ2-5	TRBD2	TRBV2	TGTGCCAGCAGTGAAGGTCTAGCGGGGGCCCAAGGTTGGGAGACCCAGTACTTC	CASSEGLAGAQGWETQYF
few	TRBJ2-7	NA	TRBV11-2	TGTGCCAGCAGCTTAGGGCAGCTCGAGCAGTACTTC	CASSLGQLEQYF
NA	TRBJ1-2	NA	TRBV19	TGTGCCAGTAGTATAGGGGGAGTTGGCTACACCTTC	CASSIGGVGYTF
NA	TRBJ1-2	TRBD1	TRBV4-3	TGCGCCAGCAGCCAAGTCAATGAGGGGGCGGGTGGCTACACCTTC	CASSQVNEGAGGYTF
NA	TRBJ2-7	NA	TRBV9	TGTGCCAGCAGCGTCCCCCCAAGGCCTTTCTCCTACGAGCAGTACTTC	CASSVPPRPFSYEQYF
NA	TRBJ2-3	TRBD2	TRBV14	TGTGCCAGCAGCCAATCAGCGGGGGGGCTGTTAGATACGCAGTATTTT	CASSQSAGGLLDTQYF